The subject of this entry is one TCR beta chain. This sample is drawn from a study of blood T cell repertoires in COVID-19. In the study overall: There were acute and convalescent COVID-19 samples, and they came from the United States, Italy and Spain.

Original processing notes: Nucleated cell number was recorded as an estimate derived from reference gene primer amplification. Clones were sequenced by immunoSEQ multiplex PCR, and TCRdb holds only the in-frame ones, with some missing. V and J calls and clone size are as listed in that table; D and trimming were resolved from the DNA. The sample holds about 200,000 clones, around nine tenths seen once. V dropped 0 bases and J dropped 7 bases, with 9 bases sitting between them. The CDR3 extends over 14 amino acids. Germline values: CDR1 SGHTA, CDR2 FQGTGA. This receptor was taken from a man aged 55 to 69 who had recovered from COVID-19. The chain couples TRBV7-3 to TRBJ2-2, with TRBD2 as a possible D gene (5 bases). The source material was peripheral blood. The CDR3 DNA sequence: TGTGCCAGCAGCTTAACCCGGGGAGTCGGGGAGCTGTTTTTT. Amino acid sequence: CASSLTRGVGELFF.